This note documents a single T cell receptor (beta chain) sequence. No antigen is known for it. It has no much larger one-base neighbor in the sample; base qualities were not kept. Reading from cysteine to phenylalanine, the CDR3 counts 15 amino acids. The CDR3 DNA has 45 bases and is translated from base 1. At the junction V is shortened by 5 bases and J by 3 bases, with 17 bases in between. According to the germline V gene, CDR1 reads SGHAT and CDR2 reads FQNNGV. The library was prepared using the immunoSEQ multiplex PCR assay. Genomic DNA from the sorted T-cell subsets was used to amplify rearranged TCR beta chain products, which were then sequenced. From the authors' description of their analysis: Shannon entropy and Simpson indices were used to quantify the repertoire diversity of productive TCR beta rearrangements. To assess clonal expansion, the frequencies of the 100 most abundant productive TCR beta clonotypes were added up as a share of total reads. The TRB repertoires were scored with a self-reactivity index that is based on amino acid usage at CDR3beta positions 6 and 7. Two-way ANOVA was used for repertoire analyses, and Student t or Mann-Whitney tests were used for flow cytometric analyses. TCRdb's version of the immuneACCESS table is confined to in-frame rearrangements and falls short of the full clone set. An unresolved V gene accounts for under half of the shortfall where checked; the remainder is of unknown origin. V, J and clone size were drawn from that table, and D and trimming were deduced from the DNA. Across this sample there are more than 40,000 clones, with around 89% seen only once. Of the sample, about 0.53% falls within the top ten clones.

The data are from a study of regulatory and conventional T cells in RAG deficiency (TCRdb year 2017). Regarding the complete study: The study used high-throughput TCR beta sequencing to compare repertoire diversity and composition of Treg, conventional CD4+ and CD8+ T cells between RAG-deficient patients and healthy controls. What the study reported, not specific to this receptor: All patient T-cell subsets had shorter CDR3 lengths; Omenn syndrome patients showed >80% Treg-Tconv repertoire overlap at nucleotide and amino acid level. RAG-deficient patients showed markedly lower Shannon entropy and higher Simpson indices than control T-cell subpopulations. In Omenn syndrome patients, sorted CD25-high CD127-low cells may represent peripherally activated cells rather than bona fide Treg cells. Unique TCR beta sequences from Treg cells were roughly 94-fold fewer in Omenn syndrome and CID/AS patients than controls, versus approximately 10-fold for other subsets. For some subjects, some T-cell subset analyses were not performed.

Before genomic DNA extraction, conventional CD4+ T cells were purified from blood as CD25-low CD127-high cells. About 8 healthy control donors were used as the comparison group for repertoire analyses. The same data also contributed to another study, on regulatory T cells. Drawing on the second study: For the multiplex PCR, 52 forward TRBV primers and 13 reverse TRBJ primers were used, and amplification bias was corrected with both assay-based and computational methods. In patients, repertoires had restricted unique TRB V-J pairs and skewed V and J gene usage, with regulatory T cells showing the most marked changes. Between CD3G-deficient patients and healthy controls, the study compared T-cell receptor beta repertoires in sorted regulatory T cells, conventional CD4+ T cells and CD8+ T cells. Peripheral blood mononuclear cells were isolated by Ficoll density separation. Within the immunoSEQ assay, multiplex PCR amplified rearranged TRB loci from genomic DNA. TRB amplicons were sequenced on an Illumina HiSeq platform. Custom algorithms error-filtered the raw sequences and aligned them to reference gene sequences, after which the immunoSEQ online tools were used for analysis. Frequencies of productive and nonproductive TRB rearrangements were evaluated among both unique and total sequences. Prism software was used to run t tests, Mann-Whitney tests or two-way ANOVA for comparisons between groups.

This TCR derives from a human donor in good health. This receptor chain uses TRBV11-2 and TRBJ2-7, with no confidently assigned D gene. Sequenced: CD4+ effector T cells sorted from blood. The CDR3 protein: CASSHHALGSYEQYF. The DNA reads as follows: TGTGCCAGCAGCCATCACGCTCTAGGTAGCTACGAGCAGTACTTC.